The TCR beta chain under discussion was sequenced for a study of blood T cell repertoires in COVID-19. Looking at the study overall: Samples representing acute and convalescent COVID-19 were sourced from the United States, Italy and Spain. Sample material is recorded as cDNA or gDNA derived from T cells, B-cell-depleted T cells, or PBMCs.

Recruited during active infection, patients (from Seattle) were subsequently followed longitudinally. The authors' processing: The assay estimated nucleated cells by amplifying reference gene primers. Sequencing used immunoSEQ multiplex PCR; TCRdb keeps in-frame clones, though not all of them. V, J and clone size derive from that table, while D and trimming were established from the DNA sequence. The repertoire holds 150,000 to 170,000 clones, with 70% to 90% as singletons. Sequenced input: peripheral blood. This sequence was found in a woman in her sixties with COVID-19, enrolled during active disease.

In nucleotides, the CDR3 is TGTGCCAGCAGTGTGGACAGTCACTATGGCTACACCTTC. As protein: CASSVDSHYGYTF. This chain links TRBV5-4 with TRBJ1-2; TRBD1 might be the D (6 bases). Per germline, CDR1 SGHNT and CDR2 YYREEE (reference sequence). V lost 5 bases, J lost 3 bases, and 11 bases lay in between. This CDR3 contains 13 residues.